What follows is one T cell receptor (beta chain) and its context. Sequenced by immunoSEQ multiplex PCR; TCRdb stores in-frame clones only, minus some. The repertoire includes 350,000 to 450,000 clones, 80% to 90% of them detected once, and 1.1% sits in the top ten. Participant ages covered about 18 to 95 years across about 22 US areas. Assignment of participants to cohorts was predicated upon participant-reported clinical history. V was pared by 8 bases and J by 8 bases, with 15 bases between. This CDR3 has 12 amino acids. Germline V gene lookup returns CDR1 MNHEY and CDR2 SVGAGI. The data derive from a study of blood T cell repertoires in COVID-19.

The sequenced material came from PBMCs or T cells enriched from blood (not recorded which). V usage is TRBV6-5 and J usage is TRBJ1-2; TRBD1 is a possible D gene (6 bases). The sequence came from a man aged 25 to 45 who had recovered from COVID-19. CDR3 nucleotides: TGTGCCAGCGTCAGGGGTCTTCAGGGCTACACCTTC. Its protein product is CASVRGLQGYTF.